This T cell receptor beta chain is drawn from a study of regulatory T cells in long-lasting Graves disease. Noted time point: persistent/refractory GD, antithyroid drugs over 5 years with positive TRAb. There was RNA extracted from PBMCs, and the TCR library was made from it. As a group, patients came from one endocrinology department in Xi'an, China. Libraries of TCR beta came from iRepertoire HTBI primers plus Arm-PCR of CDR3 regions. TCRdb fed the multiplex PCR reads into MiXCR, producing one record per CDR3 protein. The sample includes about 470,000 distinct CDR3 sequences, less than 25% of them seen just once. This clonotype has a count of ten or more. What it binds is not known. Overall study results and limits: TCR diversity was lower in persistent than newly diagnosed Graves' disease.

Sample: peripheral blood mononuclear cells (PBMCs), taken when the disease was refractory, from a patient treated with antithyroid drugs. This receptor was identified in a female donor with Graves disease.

The CDR3 DNA reads as TGTGCCAGCAGTTCCGGGACAGGGGGCATTCAGTACTTC. Encoded protein: CASSSGTGGIQYF. This chain joins TRBV28 and TRBJ2-4; the match to TRBD1 covers 11 bases. Germline CDR1 MDHEN, CDR2 SYDVKM. Trimming removed 4 bases from V and 9 bases from J; junction bases left unmatched: 2. This CDR3 region has 13 residues. Looking up the rest from reference TRBV28 and TRBJ2-4 gives the full variable domain: DVKVTQSSRYLVKRTGEKVFLECVQDMDHENMFWYRQDPGLGLRLIYFSYDVKMKEKGDIPEGYSVSREKKERFSLILESASTNQTSMYLCASSSGTGGIQYFGAGTRLSVL.